The rows below give T cell receptor beta chains drawn from one sample of a study of blood T cell repertoires in COVID-19. Repertoires were generated with immunoSEQ multiplex PCR, while TCRdb's copy carries only in-frame clones and drops some. Of around 49,000 clones listed, approximately 80% are singletons. Sequenced sample: peripheral blood. The receptors derive from an elderly woman with COVID-19, enrolled during active disease. Each CDR3 is given with its conserved first and last residue. The D gene is left open where the match is weak. Only part of the rows carry a size: once, few, many, or a class if the clone is expanded.

size	D	V	J	DNA	CDR3
once	TRBD2	TRBV6-4	TRBJ2-1	TGTGCCAGCAGTGATCACGGGACTAGCGGTTACAATGAGCAGTTCTTC	CASSDHGTSGYNEQFF
.	TRBD1	TRBV19	TRBJ2-3	TGTGCCAGTAGTATCTACGGGACAGGGGGCACAGATACGCAGTATTTT	CASSIYGTGGTDTQYF
.	TRBD1	TRBV10-3	TRBJ1-6	TGTGCCATCAGTAGGGCAGGGGGCGATTCACCCCTCCACTTT	CAISRAGGDSPLHF
.	.	TRBV24-1	TRBJ2-3	TGTGCCGCTCAGGGATCCCCCACAGATACGCAGTATTTT	CAAQGSPTDTQYF
.	TRBD1	TRBV3-1/TRBV3-2	TRBJ2-6	TGTGCCAGCAGCCGACAGGGATCTGGGGCCAACGTCCTGACTTTC	CASSRQGSGANVLTF
.	TRBD2	TRBV6-1	TRBJ2-1	TGTGCCAGCAGTGACCCCGTGGCGGGAGGGCGGGGAGAGCAGTTCTTC	CASSDPVAGGRGEQFF
.	TRBD1	TRBV19	TRBJ1-3	TGTGCCAGTAAACCGGGACAGGCTCTTTTCTCTGGAAACACCATATATTTT	CASKPGQALFSGNTIYF
.	TRBD1	TRBV5-1	TRBJ1-6	TGCGCCAGCAGCTTGTCTACAGGGGAGAATTCACCCCTCCACTTT	CASSLSTGENSPLHF
.	TRBD2	TRBV4-2	TRBJ2-2	TGTGCCAGCAGCCAAGTAAGCGGGGATAACACCGGGGAGCTGTTTTTT	CASSQVSGDNTGELFF
few	TRBD1	TRBV19	TRBJ1-1	TGTGCCAGCCAAGGCAGGGGGCGTTTTCAGAACACTGAAGCTTTCTTT	CASQGRGRFQNTEAFF
.	.	TRBV7-2	TRBJ2-3	TGTGCCAGCAGCCCGAGCCTAACCACAGATACGCAGTATTTT	CASSPSLTTDTQYF
.	.	TRBV7-2	TRBJ2-1	TGTGCCAGCAGCTTAGAAGTGGGGGGGCAGTTCTTC	CASSLEVGGQFF
.	TRBD2	TRBV9	TRBJ2-1	TGTGCCAGCAGCGTAGCTGCGACTAGCGGGAGGAGGGAGCAGTTCTTC	CASSVAATSGRREQFF
few	.	TRBV5-6	TRBJ1-2	TGTGCCAGCACGGATCAGGCCCACTATGGCTACACCTTC	CASTDQAHYGYTF
few	.	TRBV2	TRBJ1-5	TGTGCCAGCAGTAGAGTTGGCGGCAGCAATCAGCCCCAGCATTTT	CASSRVGGSNQPQHF
.	.	TRBV30	TRBJ1-5	TGTGCCTGGAGTTTACAGGAGTACAATCAGCCCCAGCATTTT	CAWSLQEYNQPQHF
.	TRBD2	TRBV11-2	TRBJ2-5	TGTGCCAGCAGCCAGGGACCCACTAGCGTCGGGACCCAGTACTTC	CASSQGPTSVGTQYF
.	.	TRBV5-1	TRBJ1-1	TGCGCCAGCAGCTCTGGGGGGTTTGGAGCTTTCTTT	CASSSGGFGAFF
few	.	TRBV10-2	TRBJ2-1	TGCGCCAGCAGTGGCGATAGAGACTACAATGAGCAGTTCTTC	CASSGDRDYNEQFF
.	TRBD1	TRBV12-3/TRBV12-4	TRBJ2-2	TGTGCCAGCAGACAGGGGCCCGGGGAGCTGTTTTTT	CASRQGPGELFF
.	.	TRBV19	TRBJ2-1	TGTGCCAGTAGGCCGATCCGTACTGGGGGCCCCAGCTCCTACAATGAGCAGTTCTTC	CASRPIRTGGPSSYNEQFF
.	.	TRBV28	TRBJ2-7	TGTGCCAGCAGCGCCAAGAACCCGGGAAGCTACGAGCAGTACTTC	CASSAKNPGSYEQYF
once	TRBD2	TRBV5-4	TRBJ2-1	TGTGCCAGCATCAATAGCGGGGCAAACTACAATGAGCAGTTCTTC	CASINSGANYNEQFF
.	.	TRBV12-3/TRBV12-4	TRBJ1-2	TGTGCCAGCAGTTTCAGGGGATTGGGAGGCTACACCTTC	CASSFRGLGGYTF
.	.	TRBV28	TRBJ1-2	TGTGCCAGCAGTGTCCCCCCCATTAACTATGGCTACACCTTC	CASSVPPINYGYTF
medium-sized	TRBD1	TRBV19	TRBJ2-3	TGTGCCAGTAGTATAAGACAGGGGTCAGATACGCAGTATTTT	CASSIRQGSDTQYF
.	TRBD1	TRBV5-1	TRBJ2-2	TGCGCCAGCAGCCTTTCCCGGGACAGGGGTGCTATTGGGGAGCTGTTTTTT	CASSLSRDRGAIGELFF
.	.	TRBV2	TRBJ2-3	TGTGCCAGCACGTCCCGTGGGAGGGGGGGGGCAGATACGCAGTATTTT	CASTSRGRGGADTQYF
.	.	TRBV14	TRBJ1-2	TGTGCCAGCAGCCAAGGCCCCGGCGGCGGGAGTGGCTACACCTTC	CASSQGPGGGSGYTF
once	TRBD1	TRBV18	TRBJ2-2	TGTGCCAGCTCACCACCCATCGGACAGGGGTTCAGCGGGGAGCTGTTTTTT	CASSPPIGQGFSGELFF
.	.	TRBV21-1	TRBJ2-2	TGTGCCGAAGCCCTCCCCAGCGGCCTTAACACCGGGGAGCTGTTTTTT	CAEALPSGLNTGELFF
.	TRBD2	TRBV27	TRBJ2-4	TGTGCCAGCAGTTTCCGAGCGGGACGGGCCAAAAACATTCAGTACTTC	CASSFRAGRAKNIQYF
.	.	TRBV5-8	TRBJ2-6	TGTGCCAGCAGCCCAAGGAATAGCCGCGTCGGGGCCAACGTCCTGACTTTC	CASSPRNSRVGANVLTF
.	TRBD2	TRBV2	TRBJ2-1	TGTGCCAGCAGTGAAAGGATAGCGGGAGTCGGGGAGCAGTTCTTC	CASSERIAGVGEQFF
.	.	TRBV19	TRBJ2-7	TGTGCCAGTAGTCGCTCTAGCCCCACCTACGAGCAGTACTTC	CASSRSSPTYEQYF
few	TRBD1	TRBV27	TRBJ2-7	TGTGCCAGCAGACAGGACAGGGCCGTGGGCGAGCAGTACTTC	CASRQDRAVGEQYF
.	TRBD1	TRBV6-5	TRBJ2-1	TGTGCCAGCAGTCGAGACAGGGGGAATGAGCAGTTCTTC	CASSRDRGNEQFF
.	TRBD2	TRBV9	TRBJ2-2	TGTGCCAGCACCAGGGATTTGGCGGGAGATCACGGGGAGCTGTTTTTT	CASTRDLAGDHGELFF
.	TRBD2	TRBV4-1	TRBJ2-3	TGCGCCAGCAGCCAGTTCTGGACTAGCGAAATGGGGTATTTT	CASSQFWTSEMGYF
.	TRBD2	TRBV2	TRBJ2-2	TGTGCCAGCAGCCGACTAGCGGGCGCGAACACCGGGGAGCTGTTTTTT	CASSRLAGANTGELFF
.	TRBD1	TRBV7-9	TRBJ2-3	TGTGCCAGCAGCTTGAGAACAGGGGGCGAGAATACGCAGTATTTT	CASSLRTGGENTQYF
.	TRBD2	TRBV19	TRBJ2-7	TGTGCCACCCGACGATGGGGGACTAGCGTTTCCTACGAGCAGTACTTC	CATRRWGTSVSYEQYF
.	.	TRBV6-5	TRBJ2-3	TGTGCCAGCAGGTACCGGACCGGGGGCACAGATACGCAGTATTTT	CASRYRTGGTDTQYF
once	.	TRBV27	TRBJ1-1	TGTGCCAGCAGTTCTGGACAGCCTTCGGTGCGAACTGAAGCTTTCTTT	CASSSGQPSVRTEAFF
.	TRBD2	TRBV6-4	TRBJ2-1	TGTGCCAGCAGCCCGGGACTAGCGGGTAACAATGAGCAGTTCTTC	CASSPGLAGNNEQFF
.	TRBD2	TRBV3-1/TRBV3-2	TRBJ2-3	TGTGCCAGCAGCCTAGCGGGAAGGGGCACAGATACGCAGTATTTT	CASSLAGRGTDTQYF
.	TRBD2	TRBV5-1	TRBJ2-7	TGCGCCAGCAGCTTGACCACTAGCGGCCCCTACGAGCAGTACTTC	CASSLTTSGPYEQYF
few	TRBD1	TRBV15	TRBJ2-1	TGTGCCACCAGCAGGAAAGGACAGGGGTACCATGAGCAGTTCTTC	CATSRKGQGYHEQFF
.	.	TRBV6-5	TRBJ1-3	TGTGCCAGCAGACTACAAGACAGTTACGCCACCATATATTTT	CASRLQDSYATIYF
.	.	TRBV12-3/TRBV12-4	TRBJ2-5	TGTGCCAGCAGTTTGGGCCATCAAGAGACCCAGTACTTC	CASSLGHQETQYF
.	TRBD2	TRBV7-3	TRBJ2-7	TGTGCCAGCAGCCCGGGACTAGCGGTCTCCTACGAGCAGTACTTC	CASSPGLAVSYEQYF
.	TRBD1	TRBV2	TRBJ1-4	TGTGCCAGCAGTGTAACAGGGGGAGAGGAACTGTTTTTT	CASSVTGGEELFF
.	.	TRBV30	TRBJ2-1	TGTGCCTGGAGTGTACAGGATGAGCAGTTCTTC	CAWSVQDEQFF
.	.	TRBV14	TRBJ2-3	TGTGCCAGCAGCCAAGATATAGTAGCAGATACGCAGTATTTT	CASSQDIVADTQYF
.	TRBD2	TRBV15	TRBJ2-7	TGTGCCACCAAACCGGGACTAGCGGCCTACGAGCAGTACTTC	CATKPGLAAYEQYF
.	.	TRBV6-6	TRBJ1-6	TGTGCCAGCAGGGTCGAGGGGGTCTCCTATAATTCACCCCTCCACTTT	CASRVEGVSYNSPLHF
.	.	TRBV12-3/TRBV12-4	TRBJ2-7	TGTGCCAGCAGTTTGGGACTCCGCTACGAGCAGTACTTC	CASSLGLRYEQYF
.	TRBD2	TRBV27	TRBJ2-3	TGTGCCAGCAGTTTAAGGCTAAGGACTAGCGGGAGCGCAGATACGCAGTATTTT	CASSLRLRTSGSADTQYF
.	TRBD1	TRBV30	TRBJ1-5	TGTGCCTGGGGCAGACAGGGTGGTCAGCCCCAGCATTTT	CAWGRQGGQPQHF